This T cell receptor beta chain is from a study of T cell responses to AZD1222 COVID-19 vaccine. Trimming removed 4 bases from V and 8 bases from J, with 18 bases in between. Looked up from germline, CDR1 is SGHKS and CDR2 is YYEKEE (reference sequence). This CDR3 comprises 15 residues. Profiled with immunoSEQ multiplex PCR; TCRdb holds only in-frame clones, not every one. The profile shows 110,000 to 150,000 clones, approximately 92% of them singletons. The origin of this receptor is an adult in good health. The rearrangement links TRBV5-5 to TRBJ1-4; D not resolved. The sequencing here drew on peripheral blood, taken on day 0 of AZD1222 vaccination. The chain's CDR3 is CASSAEREGREKLFF. The CDR3 DNA is TGTGCCAGCAGCGCCGAGAGGGAAGGTAGAGAAAAACTGTTTTTT.